A selection of T cell receptor beta chains follows, all from one sample in a study of blood T cell repertoires in COVID-19. The assay was immunoSEQ multiplex PCR, and TCRdb's table has in-frame clones only and misses some. The data hold hundreds of thousands of clones, with approximately 92% observed a single time. The sample taken for sequencing was PBMCs or T cells enriched from blood (not recorded which). The receptors come from a woman aged 18-29 years who had recovered from COVID-19. Both conserved end residues are part of each CDR3. A D gene is named only where the DNA matches it firmly. A row's size may be missing; if present it is once, few, many or a size class.

>TRBJ1-1|TRBV30|once|TRBD1
CAWSVQGAVEAFF
TGTGCCTGGAGCGTTCAGGGGGCGGTTGAAGCTTTCTTT
>TRBJ2-7|TRBV12-5|once|TRBD2
CASGLAGLPAQYF
TGTGCTAGTGGTTTGGCGGGACTACCGGCCCAGTACTTC
>TRBJ1-1|TRBV28|NA|TRBD1
CASSTGGQGALNTEAFF
TGTGCCAGCAGTACGGGCGGTCAGGGGGCCTTAAACACTGAAGCTTTCTTT
>TRBJ2-5|TRBV9|once|TRBD2
CASSPGGGQETQYF
TGTGCCAGCAGCCCGGGAGGGGGCCAAGAGACCCAGTACTTC
>TRBJ1-1|TRBV7-9|NA|NA
CASSPPGTEAFF
TGTGCCAGCAGCCCACCGGGCACTGAAGCTTTCTTT
>TRBJ1-2|TRBV7-3|NA|NA
CASSQDNGGYGYTF
TGTGCCAGCAGCCAAGATAACGGGGGCTATGGCTACACCTTC
>TRBJ1-1|TRBV4-1|once|NA
CASPPWCSPLKTGNTEAFF
TGCGCCAGCCCCCCCTGGTGTTCCCCTCTCAAGACAGGGAACACTGAAGCTTTCTTT
>TRBJ1-6|TRBV6-5|NA|NA
CASMISTGNSPLHF
TGTGCCAGCATGATCTCTACGGGAAATTCACCCCTCCACTTT
>TRBJ1-5|TRBV7-9|NA|NA
CASSLEGGARQPQHF
TGTGCCAGCAGCTTAGAGGGGGGGGCGAGACAGCCCCAGCATTTT
>TRBJ1-2|TRBV5-1|NA|TRBD1
CASSLDIRDSIYGYTF
TGCGCCAGCAGCCTAGACATACGGGACAGCATTTATGGCTACACCTTC
>TRBJ2-7|TRBV28|NA|NA
CASSRLGDSTFYEQYF
TGTGCCAGCAGCCGCCTCGGGGATTCCACTTTCTACGAGCAGTACTTC
>TRBJ1-2|TRBV5-5|NA|TRBD1
CASSLSTGIRYGYTF
TGTGCCAGCAGCTTGTCGACAGGGATCCGATATGGCTACACCTTC
>TRBJ2-1|TRBV6-5|NA|TRBD2
CASSRGGGGEQFF
TGTGCCAGCAGCCGCGGGGGGGGTGGCGAGCAGTTCTTC
>TRBJ1-5|TRBV19|NA|NA
CASSSGREGQPQHF
TGTGCCAGTAGTAGTGGCCGGGAAGGTCAGCCCCAGCATTTT
>TRBJ2-1|TRBV9|NA|TRBD2
CASSVATSGGVYEQFF
TGTGCCAGCAGCGTAGCTACAAGCGGGGGGGTATATGAGCAGTTCTTC
>TRBJ2-1|TRBV27|NA|TRBD1
CASSTGQGYSYNEQFF
TGTGCCAGCAGTACGGGACAGGGGTACTCCTACAATGAGCAGTTCTTC
>TRBJ1-5|TRBV2|NA|NA
CASGPGVNQPQHF
TGTGCCAGTGGTCCCGGGGTCAATCAGCCCCAGCATTTT